The T cell receptor (beta chain) described here comes from a study of blood T cell repertoires in COVID-19. Overall study: COVID-19 samples from acute and convalescent phases originated in the United States, Italy and Spain.

Per the original methods: Researchers report that nucleated cell counts were estimated from reference gene primer amplification. Clones were read by immunoSEQ multiplex PCR, and TCRdb kept only the in-frame ones, dropping some. D and trimming were read from the DNA, whereas the V and J calls and clone size are those reported in that table. The sample includes 80,000 or so clones, 80% to 90% of them seen just once. Seattle's cohort entered during active infection and was followed longitudinally. The sample consisted of peripheral blood. The sequence was obtained from a man in his sixties with COVID-19, enrolled during active disease.

CDR3 DNA sequence: TGCGCCAGCAGTCTCCAAGGGGCAGCGAACACCGGGGAGCTGTTTTTT. Protein: CASSLQGAANTGELFF. The chain employs TRBV23-1 and TRBJ2-2, with a tentative D call TRBD1 (5 bases). TRBV23-1 is marked as an open reading frame, function uncertain. Between the trimmed V and J ends, which lost 4 bases and 0 bases, there was a span of 12 bases. The CDR3 is 16 amino acids.